The 25 T cell receptor beta chains below all came from one sample that was sequenced in a study of response to subunit inactivated influenza vaccine. Each CDR3 protein gets one entry after TCRdb re-called the RT-PCR reads with MiXCR. The sample yields about 500,000 distinct CDR3 sequences, 16% seen once. The starting material was CD4+ T cells sorted from PBMCs, obtained approximately 25 months after vaccination. The receptors here all came from a man aged 50 to 75 who received an inactivated influenza vaccine.

This rearrangement joins TRBV3-1 to TRBJ2-7, with no clear D. V was pared by 1 base and J by 6 bases, with 13 bases between. This CDR3 has 14 residues. Germline lookup yields CDR1 LGHDT and CDR2 YNNKEL (reference sequence). CDR3 loop: CASSQGAVGSEQYF. In nucleotides, the CDR3 is TGTGCCAGCAGCCAAGGGGCAGTCGGAAGCGAGCAGTACTTC.

This rearrangement joins TRBV2 to TRBJ1-2; D is undetermined. This CDR3 contains 16 residues. Germline values: CDR1 SNHLY, CDR2 FYNNEI. Trimming shortened V by 4 bases and J by 4 bases, and 19 bases separated the two germline ends. CDR3 sequence (DNA): TGTGCCAGCAGTGTTAAACAGATCTTCACCTCCTATGGCTACACCTTC. Protein sequence: CASSVKQIFTSYGYTF.

In its sample, this clonotype was seen a few times. The rearrangement uses TRBV6-5 and TRBJ1-5; D gene unclear. Germline V gene data show CDR1 as MNHEY and CDR2 as SVGAGI. V lost 11 bases, J lost 0 bases, and 8 bases lay in between. The CDR3 is 12 residues long. The CDR3 loop is CAGRISNQPQHF. The CDR3 DNA is TGTGCCGGACGAATTAGCAATCAGCCCCAGCATTTT.

This sequence joins TRBV6-1 and TRBJ1-5; D is possibly TRBD1 (6 bases). The CDR3 is 15 residues long. CDR1 is MNHNS and CDR2 is SASEGT in the germline V gene. Trimming removed 6 bases from V and 8 bases from J, with 20 bases in between. The CDR3, as DNA: TGTGCCAGCAGCGAATTAACAGGGTATTTGGAGCCCCAGCATTTT. This encodes CASSELTGYLEPQHF.

This clonotype has a count of ten or more. The chain recombines TRBV5-1 with TRBJ2-1; TRBD2 aligns across 10 bases. The CDR3 is 15 amino acids. V shed 3 bases and J 2 bases; nucleotides not matched to a gene: 2. Germline CDR1 reads SGHRS; CDR2 reads YFSETQ. The CDR3 protein is CASSSAGGPYNEQFF. The CDR3 coding sequence is TGCGCCAGCAGCTCAGCGGGGGGGCCCTACAATGAGCAGTTCTTC.

The gene calls are TRBV12-3 or TRBV12-4 and TRBJ2-5, with 8 positions matching TRBD2. The CDR3 consists of 14 residues. With 7 bases clipped from V and 10 bases from J, the junction kept 14 bases outside the gene matches. In DNA form, the CDR3 reads TGTGCCAGCACCCGTGGGGCTAGCGGGTGGATCCAGTACTTC. It is translated as CASTRGASGWIQYF.

V usage is TRBV5-4 and J usage is TRBJ2-7; unclear D gene. This CDR3 has 14 residues. Trimming took off 3 bases at V and 2 bases at J, with 12 bases between the two ends. Germline values: CDR1 SGHNT, CDR2 YYREEE (reference sequence). The DNA of the CDR3 is TGTGCCAGCAGCTACGGGTCGGCAACCTACGAGCAGTACTTC. Translated: CASSYGSATYEQYF.

This clonotype was detected a few times. V and J are TRBV10-3 and TRBJ1-6; D is perhaps TRBD1 (6 bases). There are 15 residues in the CDR3. V gave up 10 bases and J gave up 0 bases, with 13 bases separating them. Germline lookup yields CDR1 ENHRY and CDR2 SYGVKD. The CDR3 spells CATSRDNSYNSPLHF. The CDR3 nucleotides read TGTGCCACCTCTAGGGACAACTCCTATAATTCACCCCTCCACTTT.

The chain combines TRBV29-1 with TRBJ2-1; no firm D call. CDR3 length: 14 residues. Germline V gene lookup returns CDR1 SQVTM and CDR2 ANQGSEA. V shed 3 bases and J shed 0 bases, with 9 bases lying between them. CDR3: CSVEVLYSYNEQFF. For the CDR3, the DNA is TGCAGCGTTGAGGTTCTCTACTCCTACAATGAGCAGTTCTTC.

The sample holds a few counts of this clonotype. The gene calls are TRBV29-1 and TRBJ1-3, with a possible D match to TRBD1 (6 bases). The germline V and J ends were trimmed by 7 bases and 0 bases, with 16 bases remaining between them. This CDR3 spans 15 amino acids. From germline, CDR1 is SQVTM and CDR2 ANQGSEA. The CDR3 sequence: CSAWGGRFSGNTIYF. The DNA for the CDR3 is TGCAGCGCCTGGGGGGGGCGTTTCTCTGGAAACACCATATATTTT.

This clonotype showed up just a few times. V gene TRBV28 combines with J gene TRBJ2-7, with D maybe TRBD1 (5 bases). The CDR3 is 15 residues long. V lost 7 bases and J lost 0, with 16 bases in between. Germline V gene lookup returns CDR1 MDHEN and CDR2 SYDVKM. The CDR3 DNA follows: TGTGCCAGCACTAAAATTGGGGCTAGCTCCTACGAGCAGTACTTC. It codes for CASTKIGASSYEQYF. Complete variable domain (other parts from reference TRBV28 and TRBJ2-7): DVKVTQSSRYLVKRTGEKVFLECVQDMDHENMFWYRQDPGLGLRLIYFSYDVKMKEKGDIPEGYSVSREKKERFSLILESASTNQTSMYLCASTKIGASSYEQYFGPGTRLTVT.

This clonotype was counted a few times. The CDR3 DNA follows: TGCGCCAGCAGCCAAGAAGTCGGCACTAGCGGGAATGAGCAGTTCTTC. As protein: CASSQEVGTSGNEQFF. V and J are TRBV4-3 and TRBJ2-1, with TRBD2 identical over 9 bases. Germline V gene data show CDR1 as LGHNA and CDR2 as YSLEER. J lost 7 bases, V lost 0 bases, and 7 bases had no gene match. The CDR3 consists of 16 residues.

This clonotype was detected only a few times. The chain recombines TRBV28 with TRBJ1-2; a weak D match, TRBD1 (5 bases). The CDR3 runs 15 residues. V lost 1 base to trimming and J lost 3 bases, with 12 bases between them. Germline V gene lookup returns CDR1 MDHEN and CDR2 SYDVKM. The CDR3 region has the DNA TGTGCCAGCAGTTTATTAAGAAGACAGTACTATGGCTACACCTTC. Protein sequence: CASSLLRRQYYGYTF.

The chain has TRBV29-1 and TRBJ2-1; D uncertain. V lost 4 bases, J lost 0 bases, and 10 bases lay in between. The CDR3 sequence is 14 residues long. Germline-derived CDR1 and CDR2 are SQVTM and ANQGSEA. CDR3 in DNA: TGCAGCGTTGTCCCGGCTAACTCCTACAATGAGCAGTTCTTC. Translated: CSVVPANSYNEQFF.

This clonotype occurred many times. V is TRBV5-1 and J is TRBJ2-3, with 7 bases that match TRBD1. Trimming removed 3 bases from V and 8 bases from J; junction bases left unmatched: 12. Germline CDR1 is SGHRS and CDR2 is YFSETQ. The CDR3 loop spans 15 amino acids. In DNA form, the CDR3 reads TGCGCCAGCAGCTCTTTAGGGGGCAATGATGGTACGCAGTATTTT. Translating gives CASSSLGGNDGTQYF.

This chain uses TRBV5-1 with TRBJ1-2; the match to TRBD1 covers 10 bases. After removal of 1 base from V and 7 bases from J, the junction contained 7 bases not matched to a gene. This CDR3 contains 15 residues. The V gene's germline CDR1 is SGHRS and CDR2 YFSETQ. The CDR3 protein is CASSLSDRGISGYTF. As DNA, the CDR3 is TGCGCCAGCAGCTTGTCGGACAGGGGGATCAGTGGCTACACCTTC.

V and J are TRBV27 and TRBJ2-3; D ambiguous. CDR3 length: 13 residues. Looked up from germline, CDR1 is MNHEY and CDR2 is SMNVEV (reference sequence). The ends were cut back, 0 bases at V and 7 bases at J, with 8 bases in the middle. Here the CDR3 reads CASSLSLGNTQYF. The CDR3 region has the DNA TGTGCCAGCAGTTTATCTTTGGGGAATACGCAGTATTTT.

This clonotype came up a few times. The chain joins TRBV4-2 to TRBJ1-1, with D possibly matching TRBD1 (6 bases). The CDR3 has 14 residues. Deletions cut 1 base from V and 5 bases from J, with 11 bases between. Germline V gene lookup returns CDR1 LGHNA and CDR2 YNFKEQ. DNA for the CDR3: TGTGCCAGCAGCCAAGTGCGGGGGACAACTGAAGCTTTCTTT. It yields the protein CASSQVRGTTEAFF.

This chain uses TRBV10-3 with TRBJ2-2; no firm D call. CDR1 is ENHRY, CDR2 SYGVKD, per germline. The CDR3 loop spans 12 amino acids. The germline V and J ends were trimmed by 6 bases and 4 bases, with 6 bases remaining between them. CDR3 coding DNA: TGTGCCATCAGGGAAGTCACCGGGGAGCTGTTTTTT. Translated, it gives CAIREVTGELFF.

Here the CDR3 DNA reads TGTGCCAGCAGTCCGGACAGGGCGGGTTCACCCCTCCACTTT. Its translation: CASSPDRAGSPLHF. This chain joins TRBV2 and TRBJ1-6; 8 nucleotides agree with TRBD1. The length of the CDR3 is 14 residues. The germline CDR1 and CDR2 sequences are SNHLY and FYNNEI. Trimming at V came to 5 bases and at J to 9 bases, leaving 6 bases not matched to a gene.

The CDR3 protein is CASSPTPGLINEQFF. As DNA, the CDR3 is TGTGCCAGCAGCCCTACCCCGGGACTCATAAATGAGCAGTTCTTC. The V gene is TRBV11-1, the J gene TRBJ2-1; a possible D gene is TRBD2 (6 bases). The V gene lost 5 bases and the J gene lost 7 bases, with 18 bases spanning the gap. CDR3 length equals 15 residues. Germline CDR1 reads SGHAT; CDR2 reads FQDESV (reference sequence).

This clonotype was detected a few times. The J gene is TRBJ2-7, the V gene TRBV19, with 9 bases fitting TRBD2. Germline loops: CDR1 LNHDA, CDR2 SQIVND (reference sequence). V shed 3 bases and J 6 bases; nucleotides not matched to a gene: 6. This CDR3 has 14 amino acids. CDR3 in amino acids: CASSMTGTSSEQYF. For the CDR3, the DNA is TGTGCCAGTAGTATGACCGGGACTAGCAGCGAGCAGTACTTC.

The sample holds a few counts of this clonotype. The chain joins TRBV7-8 to TRBJ1-2; 7 bases are shared with TRBD1. CDR3 length: 12 residues. V lost 1 base, J lost 13 bases, and 6 bases stayed unmatched. The germline V gene has CDR1 SGHVS and CDR2 FQNEAQ. The CDR3, as DNA: TGTGCCAGCAGCTTAGGACAGGGTCGCTGCACCTTC. The encoded protein is CASSLGQGRCTF.

This rearrangement joins TRBV20-1 to TRBJ2-1; tentative D call: TRBD2 (6 bases). Germline CDR1 DFQATT, CDR2 SNEGSKA (reference sequence). The CDR3 totals 16 residues. V lost 3 bases, J lost 2 bases, and 17 bases lay in between. The CDR3 sequence: CSASIATGVAYNEQFF. In DNA, the CDR3 is TGCAGTGCTAGTATCGCGACGGGAGTGGCCTACAATGAGCAGTTCTTC.

This clonotype was seen many times. The J gene is TRBJ2-7, the V gene TRBV29-1; 9 bases are a match to TRBD1. With V trimmed by 7 bases and J by 3 bases, 7 bases remained unmatched. The CDR3 spans 13 residues. In germline, CDR1 is SQVTM, CDR2 ANQGSEA. This chain's CDR3 is CSAKGQGGYEQYF. The CDR3 coding sequence is TGCAGCGCAAAGGGACAGGGCGGCTACGAGCAGTACTTC.